This TCR beta chain came from a study of blood T cell repertoires in COVID-19. While infection was still active, Seattle patients were enrolled and then followed longitudinally. As originally analysed: Scientists estimated how many nucleated cells there were by amplifying reference gene primers. Clones were read by immunoSEQ multiplex PCR, and TCRdb kept only the in-frame ones, dropping some. D and trimming were read from the DNA, whereas the V and J calls and clone size are those reported in that table. The data contain some 180,000 clones, approximately 90% of them singletons. The clonotype originates from a man between 18 and 35 years old with COVID-19, enrolled during active disease. Input material: peripheral blood.

This chain's CDR3 is CASSIAEGRIAGELFF. The CDR3 bases are TGTGCCAGTAGTATAGCTGAGGGTCGGATTGCCGGGGAGCTGTTTTTT. The rearrangement joins TRBV19 to TRBJ2-2; TRBD2 is a possible D gene (5 bases). The CDR3 spans 16 residues. Germline V gives CDR1 LNHDA, CDR2 SQIVND (reference sequence). With 1 base removed from V and 6 bases from J, the gap between germline ends came to 15 bases. The whole variable domain, filled in from reference TRBV19 and TRBJ2-2, reads DGGITQSPKYLFRKEGQNVTLSCEQNLNHDAMYWYRQDPGQGLRLIYYSQIVNDFQKGDIAEGYSVSREKKESFPLTVTSAQKNPTAFYLCASSIAEGRIAGELFFGEGSRLTVL.